Each of the 30 T cell receptor beta chains below was sequenced from the same sample in a study of T cells in Graves' hyperthyroidism and ophthalmopathy. Authors of the study amplified TCR beta CDR3 regions from RNA transcripts. HTBI primers were used for first-round RT-PCR of the TCR CDR3. MiXCR was run by TCRdb on the multiplex PCR reads, yielding one entry per CDR3 protein. The sample holds more than 500,000 distinct CDR3 sequences, approximately 49% seen once. The sample was peripheral blood or thyroid tissue (not recorded which). These receptors were taken from an adult woman with Graves' disease, either hyperthyroidism or ophthalmopathy (not recorded which).

This clonotype came up many times. The genes are TRBV7-9 and TRBJ2-7, with 7 positions matching TRBD1. The CDR3 covers 14 residues. Germline loops: CDR1 SEHNR, CDR2 FQNEAQ (reference sequence). V lost 5 bases, J lost 2 bases, and 6 bases stayed unmatched. The CDR3 loop reads CASSATGAAYEQYF. The CDR3 coding sequence is TGTGCCAGCAGCGCCACAGGGGCGGCCTACGAGCAGTACTTC.

As regards this clonotype: A read error may account for a junction end that differs from germline. V gene TRBV7-2 combines with J gene TRBJ2-7; D gene ambiguous. CDR1 and CDR2 (germline): SGHTA, FQGNSA. CDR3 size: 13 residues. Here the CDR3 DNA reads TGTGCCTGCAGCTTAGCCGTGAGGCCCAAGCAGTACTTC. It yields the protein CACSLAVRPKQYF.

This clonotype appeared many times. This chain links TRBV5-6 with TRBJ1-6, with a tentative D call TRBD1 (5 bases). V lost 1 base, J lost 13 bases, and 15 bases lay in between. This CDR3 has 14 amino acids. Germline assignment: CDR1 SGHDT and CDR2 YYEEEE. Written as DNA, the CDR3 is TGTGCCAGCAGCTTGTCGAGGGGCTCCGGGCCCCTCCACTTT. This gives the protein CASSLSRGSGPLHF.

The table lists this clonotype with a few counts. The chain couples TRBV18 to TRBJ1-6, with a weak D call TRBD1 (5 bases). V was clipped by 2 bases and J by 7 bases, with 6 bases between them. The germline V gene encodes CDR1 KGHSH and CDR2 LQKENI. CDR3 size: 13 residues. The CDR3 DNA reads as TGTGCCAGCTCACCAGGGACCAATTCACCCCTCCACTTT. This translates into CASSPGTNSPLHF.

The table lists this clonotype with a few counts. The chain combines TRBV5-1 with TRBJ1-1; no clear D. The CDR3 contains 13 residues. V was clipped by 6 bases and J by 1 base, with 10 bases between them. Germline values: CDR1 SGHRS, CDR2 YFSETQ. The CDR3 region has the DNA TGCGCCAGCATGAGGGTTCCGAACACTGAAGCTTTCTTT. Translating gives CASMRVPNTEAFF.

The chain is built from TRBV11-2 and TRBJ2-5; D possibly matches TRBD1 or TRBD2 (5 bases each). CDR3 length: 15 amino acids. V was shortened by 6 bases and J by 2 bases, with 16 bases between the two germline ends. Germline V CDR1 and CDR2: SGHAT, FQNNGV. The DNA for the CDR3 is TGTGCCAGCAGGGTGGGCTTTGGGGGACAAGAGACCCAGTACTTC. Protein: CASRVGFGGQETQYF.

This clonotype was observed many times. The chain is built from TRBV30 and TRBJ1-2; D remains ambiguous. The germline V gene has CDR1 GTSNPN and CDR2 SVGIG (reference sequence). There are 13 residues in the CDR3. V was pared by 0 bases and J by 1 base, with 6 bases between. DNA of the CDR3: TGTGCCTGGAGTGTGGGAGATAACTATGGCTACACCTTC. Encoded protein: CAWSVGDNYGYTF.

This clonotype was seen ten or more times. The chain couples TRBV7-9 to TRBJ1-3; the D gene is possibly TRBD1 (6 bases). V was shortened by 5 bases and J by 0 bases, with 17 bases between the two germline ends. The CDR3 is made up of 17 amino acids. In germline, CDR1 is SEHNR, CDR2 FQNEAQ (reference sequence). In DNA form, the CDR3 reads TGTGCCAGCAGCCCCCGAGGGGGACAATTCTCTGGAAACACCATATATTTT. Amino acid sequence: CASSPRGGQFSGNTIYF. The variable domain in full, completed from reference TRBV7-9 and TRBJ1-3, reads DTGVSQNPRHKITKRGQNVTFRCDPISEHNRLYWYRQTLGQGPEFLTYFQNEAQLEKSRLLSDRFSAERPKGSFSTLEIQRTEQGDSAMYLCASSPRGGQFSGNTIYFGEGSWLTVV.

This clonotype came up a few times. The rearrangement joins TRBV28 to TRBJ1-2; D not resolved. Looked up from germline, CDR1 is MDHEN and CDR2 is SYDVKM. This CDR3 is 11 amino acids long. V dropped 6 bases and J dropped 7 bases, with 9 bases sitting between them. The CDR3 region is CASSRNSGYTF. The CDR3 DNA follows: TGTGCCAGCAGCAGAAATTCTGGCTACACCTTC.

CDR3 in amino acids: CASSPKPGLAGPKYTGELFF. DNA of the CDR3: TGTGCCAGCAGCCCCAAACCAGGACTAGCGGGACCGAAGTACACCGGGGAGCTGTTTTTT. The gene calls are TRBV11-2 and TRBJ2-2, with 12 positions matching TRBD2. Trimming at V came to 5 bases and at J to 3 bases, leaving 16 bases not matched to a gene. CDR1 is SGHAT and CDR2 is FQNNGV in the germline V gene. This CDR3 spans 20 amino acids.

CDR3 amino acids: CASSARDDVQTYEQYF. CDR3 DNA: TGTGCCAGCAGTGCTAGAGACGACGTACAAACCTACGAGCAGTACTTC. The V call is TRBV13, the J call TRBJ2-7; D remains unclear. CDR1 and CDR2 from the germline V gene are PRHDT and FYEKMQ (reference sequence). Trimming cost V 6 bases and J 2 bases, with 20 bases left between them. CDR3 length: 16 residues.

This clonotype was recorded many times. CDR3 coding DNA: TGTGCCAGCAGCTCCCGACAGGGTGGAGAGCAGTACTTC. Translation gives CASSSRQGGEQYF. This sequence joins TRBV7-3 and TRBJ2-7, with TRBD1 matching over 7 bases. J was trimmed by 7 bases and V by 4 bases; bases with no gene match: 7. Germline V gene sequence: CDR1 SGHTA, CDR2 FQGTGA. The CDR3 runs to 13 residues. Based on the CDR3 plus reference TRBV7-3 and TRBJ2-7, the full variable domain is GAGVSQTPSNKVTEKGKYVELRCDPISGHTALYWYRQSLGQGPEFLIYFQGTGAADDSGLPNDRFFAVRPEGSVSTLKIQRTERGDSAVYLCASSSRQGGEQYFGPGTRLTVT.

The V gene is TRBV29-1, the J gene TRBJ1-1; a weak D match, TRBD1 (5 bases). CDR1 is SQVTM, CDR2 ANQGSEA, per germline. V was cut by 7 bases and J by 1 base, with 16 bases left in between. CDR3 size: 14 residues. This chain's CDR3 is CSGSPGPSNTEAFF. The CDR3, as DNA: TGCAGCGGCTCCCCGGGGCCTTCGAACACTGAAGCTTTCTTT.

To note about this clonotype: Germline and junction disagree at one end, which may indicate a read error. V gene TRBV29-1 combines with J gene TRBJ2-7; the match to TRBD1 covers 7 bases. From germline, CDR1 is SQVTM and CDR2 ANQGSEA. The CDR3 has 13 amino acids. CDR3 DNA: TGCAGCGTCGACACTGACAGGGCGGGCGAGCAGTGCTTC. It yields the protein CSVDTDRAGEQCF.

This clonotype was observed many times. CDR3 protein: CASPPVPGTGGANTEAFF. The CDR3 coding sequence is TGTGCCAGTCCACCAGTCCCTGGGACAGGGGGCGCGAACACTGAAGCTTTCTTT. The gene calls are TRBV19 and TRBJ1-1, with 12 nucleotides matching TRBD1. The CDR3 sequence is 18 residues long. The germline CDR1 and CDR2 sequences are LNHDA and SQIVND (reference sequence). The V gene end was trimmed by 8 bases and the J gene end by 1 base; junction bases not matched to a gene: 14.

A note on this clonotype: A read error may account for a junction end that differs from germline. The J gene is TRBJ2-7, the V gene TRBV2; 9 nucleotides match TRBD2. From germline, CDR1 is SNHLY and CDR2 FYNNEI. The CDR3 spans 12 residues. The DNA for the CDR3 is TGTGCCAGCAGTGAAGCGGCTAGCGGGGATGTCTTC. Translated, it gives CASSEAASGDVF.

This clonotype was counted many times. This sequence joins TRBV5-5 and TRBJ2-2; D is perhaps TRBD1 (7 bases). The CDR3 is 16 residues long. V was clipped by 4 bases and J by 5 bases, with 18 bases between them. CDR1 is SGHKS, CDR2 YYEKEE, per germline (reference sequence). DNA of the CDR3: TGTGCCAGCAGCCTCCAGGGGGGCGATTATACCGGGGAGCTGTTTTTT. Residues: CASSLQGGDYTGELFF.

This clonotype was picked up a small number of times. The V call is TRBV7-2, the J call TRBJ2-5; D possibly corresponds to TRBD2 (6 bases). Germline V gives CDR1 SGHTA, CDR2 FQGNSA. Trimming cost V 6 bases and J 2 bases, with 13 bases left between them. The CDR3 covers 14 residues. CDR3 sequence: CASSYSGTQETQYF. CDR3 nucleotides: TGTGCCAGCAGTTACTCCGGGACTCAAGAGACCCAGTACTTC.

With respect to this clonotype: Because the CDR3 is missing its conserved closing phenylalanine or tryptophan, this is likely a read error. Because the CDR3's place on the DNA is in doubt, the DNA is left out and the CDR3 is given as listed by TCRdb. The chain is built from TRBV24-1 and TRBJ1-4; the DNA was not used to check the table's D call, TRBD1. The CDR3 is made up of 10 amino acids, end residues included. Germline V gene sequence: CDR1 KGHDR, CDR2 SFDVKD. CDR3 region: CATRRSGREP.

In the case of this clonotype: The junction and the germline gene differ at one end; a read error may be behind it. The rearrangement joins TRBV7-8 to TRBJ2-2; 12 bases are a match to TRBD2. CDR1 SGHVS and CDR2 FQNEAQ come from the germline V gene. This CDR3 has 20 amino acids. The CDR3 nucleotides read TGTGCCAGCAGCTTAGCGCGGGGGACTAGCGGGCGTGCGAACACCGGGGAGCTGTCTTGG. Protein: CASSLARGTSGRANTGELSW.

This clonotype came up many times. The rearrangement links TRBV6-6 to TRBJ1-2; D may be TRBD1 (6 bases). The V end lost 7 bases, the J end lost 0 bases, and 12 bases lay between the germline ends. From germline, CDR1 is MNHNY and CDR2 SVGAGI (reference sequence). The CDR3 is made up of 14 amino acids. CDR3 DNA: TGTGCCAGCACTCTACAGGGAGCTAACTATGGCTACACCTTC. It is translated as CASTLQGANYGYTF.

This clonotype has at least ten counts. The chain combines TRBV7-2 with TRBJ2-5, with D perhaps TRBD2 (6 bases). Per the germline V gene, CDR1 is SGHTA and CDR2 is FQGNSA. CDR3 length equals 13 residues. Trimming shortened V by 3 bases and J by 1 base, and 6 bases separated the two germline ends. CDR3 loop: CASSFGSQETQYF. The CDR3 DNA sequence: TGTGCCAGCAGCTTCGGGAGCCAAGAGACCCAGTACTTC.

There are many counts of this clonotype. The rearrangement joins TRBV3-1 to TRBJ2-7, with D uncertain. V lost 4 bases and J lost 6, with 10 bases in between. Germline CDR1 reads LGHDT; CDR2 reads YNNKEL (reference sequence). The CDR3 totals 12 residues. CDR3 coding DNA: TGTGCCAGCAGCCGCCAAGGCTCCGAGCAGTACTTC. Translating it yields CASSRQGSEQYF.

About this clonotype: Its ends do not fully match the called genes, so a read error is possible. The rearrangement uses TRBV7-9 and TRBJ2-7; 8 nucleotides match TRBD2. CDR3 size: 15 residues. Germline loops: CDR1 SEHNR, CDR2 FQNEAQ (reference sequence). Written as DNA, the CDR3 is TGTACCAGCAGACAGGCCTCCGGGACTAGTGTCGAGCAGTACTTC. This sequence encodes CTSRQASGTSVEQYF.

This chain connects TRBV3-1 to TRBJ1-6; 10 bases map to TRBD1. Losses at the gene ends were 4 bases for V and 11 bases for J; bases not matched to a gene: 8. This CDR3 region has 15 residues. The germline V gene has CDR1 LGHDT and CDR2 YNNKEL (reference sequence). The CDR3 reads CASSPSAGTGAPLHF. As DNA, the CDR3 is TGTGCCAGCAGCCCCTCGGCAGGGACAGGGGCACCCCTCCACTTT.

Comment on this clonotype: This may come from a read error, since a much larger clone is one base off. Here the CDR3 reads CVSSEIVTYEQYF. CDR3 nucleotide sequence: TGTGTCAGCAGTGAAATAGTTACCTACGAGCAGTACTTC. The rearrangement uses TRBV2 and TRBJ2-7, with unresolved D. The CDR3 loop spans 13 amino acids. CDR1 and CDR2 from the germline V gene are SNHLY and FYNNEI. The whole variable domain, filled in from reference TRBV2 and TRBJ2-7, reads EPEVTQTPSHQVTQMGQEVILRCVPISNHLYFYWYRQILGQKVEFLVSFYNNEISEKSEIFDDQFSVERPDGSNFTLKIRSTKLEDSAMYFCVSSEIVTYEQYFGPGTRLTVT.

This clonotype was observed at least ten times. This sequence joins TRBV20-1 and TRBJ1-1; D possibly corresponds to TRBD1 (6 bases). The V gene's germline CDR1 is DFQATT and CDR2 SNEGSKA (reference sequence). The CDR3 extends over 13 amino acids. V gave up 6 bases and J gave up 0 bases, with 11 bases separating them. This chain's CDR3 is CSARDTVNTEAFF. CDR3 DNA: TGCAGTGCCAGGGACACCGTGAACACTGAAGCTTTCTTT.

This clonotype was observed a handful of times. The chain carries TRBV7-2 and TRBJ1-2, with a possible D match to TRBD1 (6 bases). Per the germline V gene, CDR1 is SGHTA and CDR2 is FQGNSA. The CDR3 length is 14 residues. V shed 11 bases and J shed 8 bases, with 24 bases lying between them. CDR3 DNA sequence: TGTGCCGGAAGGCGGGCAGGGGAGAATCTAGGCTACACCTTC. Translating it yields CAGRRAGENLGYTF.

The chain joins TRBV20-1 to TRBJ1-5; 9 bases fit TRBD1. This CDR3 is 15 amino acids long. Germline V gives CDR1 DFQATT, CDR2 SNEGSKA (reference sequence). The junction had 9 bases not matched to a gene; V was cut back by 3 bases and J by 6 bases. CDR3: CSASTVGQGSQPQHF. In DNA, the CDR3 is TGCAGTGCTAGCACCGTGGGACAGGGAAGTCAGCCCCAGCATTTT.

This clonotype was counted once. Given a much more abundant clone one base away, this may be a read error. V gene TRBV24-1 combines with J gene TRBJ1-2; a possible D gene is TRBD1 (5 bases). Trimming took 12 bases from V and 5 from J, leaving 18 bases between them. CDR1 is KGHDR, CDR2 SFDVKD, per germline. This CDR3 spans 13 amino acids. The CDR3, as DNA: TGTGCCGCCACCCCGGGACGGAATTATGGCTACACCTTC. Its translation is CAATPGRNYGYTF.